These 6 T cell receptor beta chains were sequenced from one sample in a study of cytomegalovirus exposure and HLA in healthy donors (dated 2017 in TCRdb). Libraries were made using the immunoSEQ multiplex PCR assay. The multiplex PCR relied on a mix of 60 forward primers for TCR Vbeta segments and 13 reverse primers for TCR Jbeta segments. TCRdb retrieved this table from immuneACCESS and kept in-frame rearrangements only. Not all clones are present; in checked studies, unresolved V genes account for under half, and no reason is known for the remainder. Within this sample are about 120,000 clones, with 75% of them counted one time only. Of the sample, about 2.7% falls within the top ten clones. The sample was PBMCs. The receptors come from a woman aged 40 to 49 in good health and CMV-seropositive.

The rearrangement links TRBV12-5 to TRBJ2-3; D ambiguous. CDR1 and CDR2 (germline): LGHNT, FRNRAP. CDR3 size: 16 residues. Trimming pared 1 base from V and 4 bases from J, leaving 15 bases between. The CDR3 DNA reads as TGTGCTAGTGGTTTGGGATCTTCGAGGTTGTCAGATACGCAGTATTTT. Protein: CASGLGSSRLSDTQYF.

This clone was counted once. The chain has TRBV11-2 and TRBJ2-7; 9 bases are shared with TRBD1. The junction had 6 bases not matched to a gene; V was cut back by 8 bases and J by 7 bases. The CDR3 consists of 12 residues. Germline CDR1 SGHAT, CDR2 FQNNGV. The CDR3 sequence is CASRHRGREQYF. CDR3 in DNA: TGTGCCAGCCGACACAGGGGGCGAGAGCAGTACTTC.

CDR3 in amino acids: CASSSRGQGGNQPQHF. The CDR3 nucleotides are TGTGCCAGCAGTTCACGGGGACAGGGGGGCAATCAGCCCCAGCATTTT. V is TRBV28 and J is TRBJ1-5, with 11 bases aligning to TRBD1. The CDR3 consists of 16 residues. Trimming at V came to 4 bases and at J to 2 bases, leaving 4 bases not matched to a gene. Germline loops: CDR1 MDHEN, CDR2 SYDVKM.

The V gene is TRBV4-3, the J gene TRBJ2-4; no definite D call. The germline V gene encodes CDR1 LGHNA and CDR2 YSLEER. This CDR3 contains 16 residues. Trimming pared 0 bases from V and 0 bases from J, leaving 9 bases between. CDR3 sequence reads: CASSQDGVSAKNIQYF. In nucleotides, the CDR3 is TGCGCCAGCAGCCAAGATGGAGTTTCAGCCAAAAACATTCAGTACTTC.

The rearrangement links TRBV27 to TRBJ2-7; TRBD2 might be the D (6 bases). Germline assignment: CDR1 MNHEY and CDR2 SMNVEV (reference sequence). This CDR3 contains 12 residues. The V and J ends lost 6 bases and 3 bases respectively, with 9 bases between them. Here the CDR3 DNA reads TGTGCCAGCAGACAGGAGGGCTACGAGCAGTACTTC. It codes for CASRQEGYEQYF.

The V gene is TRBV5-5, the J gene TRBJ2-3, with 9 bases fitting TRBD1. V lost 6 bases to trimming and J lost 5 bases; unmatched junction nucleotides: 7. CDR1 is SGHKS, CDR2 YYEKEE, per germline (reference sequence). The CDR3 consists of 14 residues. Here the CDR3 reads CASTGTGGRDTQYF. In DNA, the CDR3 is TGTGCCAGCACCGGTACAGGGGGCAGAGATACGCAGTATTTT.